This entry lists 30 T cell receptor beta chains sequenced from one sample in a study of CD8 T cells in Susac syndrome. RNA amounts of roughly 0.5 to 1 ug underwent reverse transcription with random hexamers. TCRdb reprocessed the immunoSEQ multiplex PCR reads via MiXCR and lists one record per CDR3 protein. In the table there are roughly 160,000 distinct CDR3 sequences, about 96% of which are singletons. Sample: CD4+ T cells from PBMCs. These receptors originate from a human donor with Susac syndrome.

The V call is TRBV9, the J call TRBJ1-6, with a tentative D call TRBD1 (5 bases). V gave up 3 bases and J gave up 8 bases, with 12 bases separating them. The V gene's germline CDR1 is SGDLS and CDR2 YYNGEE. This CDR3 comprises 14 residues. The CDR3: CASSARGGYSPLHF. The CDR3 DNA reads as TGTGCCAGCAGCGCCCGCGGGGGTTATTCACCCCTCCACTTT.

The rearrangement uses TRBV20-1 and TRBJ2-6; D is tentatively TRBD1 or TRBD2 (5 bases each). V was clipped by 4 bases and J by 4 bases, with 20 bases between them. CDR3 length: 17 amino acids. The germline gives CDR1 DFQATT, CDR2 SNEGSKA (reference sequence). The chain's CDR3 is CSATTRGGVSGANVLTF. Written as DNA, the CDR3 is TGCAGTGCTACTACTCGGGGCGGAGTCTCCGGGGCCAACGTCCTGACTTTC.

The chain recombines TRBV7-9 with TRBJ2-3; D is perhaps TRBD2 (5 bases). V was shortened by 7 bases and J by 2 bases, with 13 bases between the two germline ends. CDR1 SEHNR and CDR2 FQNEAQ come from the germline V gene (reference sequence). The CDR3 spans 14 residues. CDR3 in DNA: TGTGCCAGCAACCCGGCTAGCCCCACAGATACGCAGTATTTT. It specifies CASNPASPTDTQYF.

This rearrangement joins TRBV4-3 to TRBJ1-1; 7 nucleotides match TRBD1. With V trimmed by 3 bases and J by 12 bases, 13 bases remained unmatched. The germline gives CDR1 LGHNA, CDR2 YSLEER. The CDR3 covers 14 residues. This chain's CDR3 is CASSQQTGFRETFF. DNA of the CDR3: TGCGCCAGCAGCCAGCAGACAGGGTTTCGTGAGACTTTCTTT.

The table lists this clonotype with a count of one. The chain joins TRBV20-1 to TRBJ1-2; D remains ambiguous. The germline V and J ends were trimmed by 6 bases and 4 bases, with 9 bases remaining between them. The CDR3 is 11 amino acids. In germline, CDR1 is DFQATT, CDR2 SNEGSKA (reference sequence). The CDR3 spells CSASSGYGYTF. DNA of the CDR3: TGCAGTGCGTCTAGTGGCTATGGCTACACCTTC.

V gene TRBV24-1 combines with J gene TRBJ1-5; possibly TRBD1 for D (5 bases). The V gene's germline CDR1 is KGHDR and CDR2 SFDVKD. The CDR3 runs 13 residues. Trimming stripped 9 bases from V and 0 bases from J, with 8 bases between. The CDR3 here is CATARGSNQPQHF. The CDR3 coding sequence is TGTGCCACCGCAAGGGGTAGCAATCAGCCCCAGCATTTT.

This chain connects TRBV5-1 to TRBJ1-2; D call uncertain. The CDR3 loop spans 13 amino acids. With 0 bases removed from V and 7 bases from J, the gap between germline ends came to 10 bases. Germline V gene lookup returns CDR1 SGHRS and CDR2 YFSETQ. The CDR3 is CASSLEDGGGYTF. The CDR3 nucleotides are TGCGCCAGCAGCTTGGAGGACGGCGGTGGCTACACCTTC. Looking up the rest from reference TRBV5-1 and TRBJ1-2 gives the full variable domain: KAGVTQTPRYLIKTRGQQVTLSCSPISGHRSVSWYQQTPGQGLQFLFEYFSETQRNKGNFPGRFSGRQFSNSRSEMNVSTLELGDSALYLCASSLEDGGGYTFGSGTRLTVV.

V usage is TRBV3-1 and J usage is TRBJ2-1, with 10 bases aligning to TRBD1. The CDR3 is 15 amino acids. CDR1 and CDR2 from the germline V gene are LGHDT and YNNKEL (reference sequence). Trimming at V came to 5 bases and at J to 8 bases, leaving 9 bases not matched to a gene. Written as DNA, the CDR3 is TGTGCCAGCAGCGTGTCGGGGACAGGGGAGGATGAGCAGTTCTTC. Protein sequence: CASSVSGTGEDEQFF.

V and J are TRBV27 and TRBJ2-2; the D gene is possibly TRBD2 (6 bases). The CDR3 is 13 amino acids. Trimming pared 0 bases from V and 8 bases from J, leaving 7 bases between. Per germline, CDR1 MNHEY and CDR2 SMNVEV (reference sequence). The CDR3 DNA is TGTGCCAGCAGTTTATCCCGGGAGGGGGAGCTGTTTTTT. Translated: CASSLSREGELFF.

The chain couples TRBV19 to TRBJ2-2; unclear D gene. In germline, CDR1 is LNHDA, CDR2 SQIVND (reference sequence). The CDR3 extends over 14 amino acids. With 5 bases removed from V and 2 bases from J, the gap between germline ends came to 9 bases. CDR3 region: CASSPELNTGELFF. The CDR3 nucleotides are TGTGCCAGTAGTCCCGAATTAAACACCGGGGAGCTGTTTTTT.

CDR3 bases: TGCGCCAGCGATGGGACGGGAGCCTACGAGCAGTACTTC. Amino acids: CASDGTGAYEQYF. The chain employs TRBV23-1 and TRBJ2-7; tentatively, D is TRBD2 (6 bases). TRBV23-1 qualifies as an ORF whose function is uncertain. This CDR3 is 13 amino acids long. V was pared by 8 bases and J by 2 bases, with 13 bases between.

The J gene is TRBJ2-3, the V gene TRBV29-1; possibly TRBD1 for D (5 bases). Germline V lookup: CDR1 SQVTM, CDR2 ANQGSEA. Trimming took 4 bases from V and 0 from J, leaving 11 bases between them. This CDR3 contains 14 residues. CDR3 bases: TGCAGCGTTGGAAGGGGTCTTAGCACAGATACGCAGTATTTT. Encoded protein: CSVGRGLSTDTQYF.

V usage is TRBV7-9 and J usage is TRBJ2-1, with 8 bases matching TRBD2. This CDR3 has 10 amino acids. Germline V gives CDR1 SEHNR, CDR2 FQNEAQ (reference sequence). V was clipped by 10 bases and J by 15 bases; unmatched bases: 8. The CDR3 coding sequence is TGTGCCACGGGGGGGGACCACGGGTTCTTC. Translated: CATGGDHGFF.

The genes are TRBV7-2 and TRBJ2-3; 7 nucleotides agree with TRBD1. With V trimmed by 6 bases and J by 9 bases, 6 bases remained unmatched. Germline loops: CDR1 SGHTA, CDR2 FQGNSA. The CDR3 length is 12 residues. The CDR3 bases are TGTGCCAGCAGTGGTGACAGGGTCACGCAGTATTTT. Amino acid sequence: CASSGDRVTQYF.

CDR3 sequence reads: CASSLYGTGVTGELFF. In DNA, the CDR3 is TGTGCCAGCAGCTTGTACGGGACAGGAGTCACCGGGGAGCTGTTTTTT. The chain joins TRBV5-8 to TRBJ2-2; 8 bases are shared with TRBD1. Per germline, CDR1 SGHTS and CDR2 YDEGEE. Trimming removed 1 base from V and 4 bases from J; junction bases left unmatched: 6. The CDR3 totals 16 residues.

The gene calls are TRBV20-1 and TRBJ2-2; TRBD1 matches 8 bases. In germline, CDR1 is DFQATT, CDR2 SNEGSKA (reference sequence). The CDR3 consists of 16 residues. The J segment lost 2 bases and the V segment lost 3 bases, leaving 8 bases of the junction unmatched. CDR3 sequence reads: CSASEWTGPNTGELFF. The DNA of the CDR3 is TGCAGTGCTAGCGAATGGACAGGGCCTAACACCGGGGAGCTGTTTTTT.

Only one count was recorded for this clonotype. The chain employs TRBV9 and TRBJ2-7; 9 bases fit TRBD2. Germline V gives CDR1 SGDLS, CDR2 YYNGEE. Trimming took 0 bases from V and 2 from J; bases not matched to a gene: 3. CDR3 length: 15 residues. The CDR3 bases are TGTGCCAGCAGCGTAGGGGTAGCGGGGGCCTACGAGCAGTACTTC. Translation gives CASSVGVAGAYEQYF.

The chain has TRBV7-3 and TRBJ2-3; 10 bases agree with TRBD2. This CDR3 is 13 amino acids long. Unmatched junction bases numbered 4, after V lost 6 bases and J lost 7 bases. The germline gives CDR1 SGHTA, CDR2 FQGTGA. The CDR3, as DNA: TGTGCCAGCAGTTTACTAGCGGGGCATACGCAGTATTTT. It is translated as CASSLLAGHTQYF.

The chain links TRBV4-3 to TRBJ2-1, with D unresolved. CDR3 length equals 15 residues. Trimming stripped 4 bases from V and 0 bases from J, with 10 bases between. Germline-derived CDR1 and CDR2 are LGHNA and YSLEER. CDR3 bases: TGCGCCAGCAGCCGAGTTAGTGGCTCCTACAATGAGCAGTTCTTC. Translation gives CASSRVSGSYNEQFF.

The rearrangement links TRBV29-1 to TRBJ1-5; a possible D gene is TRBD1 (5 bases). The CDR3 consists of 13 residues. Germline V gene sequence: CDR1 SQVTM, CDR2 ANQGSEA. The V and J ends lost 6 bases and 3 bases respectively, with 12 bases between them. The CDR3 spells CSVATGTNQPQHF. CDR3 DNA sequence: TGCAGCGTCGCCACAGGAACCAATCAGCCCCAGCATTTT.

The rearrangement uses TRBV27 and TRBJ2-1, with D possibly matching TRBD2 (6 bases). This CDR3 region has 15 residues. CDR1 is MNHEY, CDR2 SMNVEV, per germline (reference sequence). V lost 4 bases to trimming and J lost 6 bases, with 16 bases between them. CDR3 residues: CASSSAGPVFNEQFF. CDR3 DNA: TGTGCCAGCAGTTCGGCGGGACCAGTCTTCAATGAGCAGTTCTTC.

This clonotype appeared a single time. This chain uses TRBV4-3 with TRBJ1-2, with D uncertain. The CDR3 extends over 16 amino acids. V lost 0 bases, J lost 8 bases, and 19 bases lay in between. CDR1 is LGHNA and CDR2 is YSLEER in the germline V gene. The CDR3 bases are TGCGCCAGCAGCCAAGAACAAGGACGGCCGAACGAGGGCTACACCTTC. Protein product: CASSQEQGRPNEGYTF.

This rearrangement joins TRBV14 to TRBJ2-1, with D tentatively TRBD2 (6 bases). CDR3 length: 13 residues. V lost 0 bases, J lost 9 bases, and 9 bases lay in between. The germline CDR1 and CDR2 sequences are SGHDN and FVKESK. Here the CDR3 DNA reads TGTGCCAGCAGCCAAGATTTGGGGGGTGAGCAGTTCTTC. The encoded protein is CASSQDLGGEQFF.

This chain connects TRBV21-1 to TRBJ2-7; TRBD1 is the table's D call, not checked against the DNA. TRBV21-1 is a known pseudogene. The CDR3 spans 15 residues. The DNA of the CDR3 is TGTGCCAGCAGCAAAGTCGGGACAGGGGAAAACGAGCAGTACGTC. It specifies CASSKVGTGENEQYV.

In DNA, the CDR3 is TGCAGTGCTAGTCCCTCGGGACTAGCCAAAAACATTCAGTACTTC. Translating gives CSASPSGLAKNIQYF. V usage is TRBV20-1 and J usage is TRBJ2-4, with D maybe TRBD2 (6 bases). The CDR3 runs 15 residues. CDR1 and CDR2 from the germline V gene are DFQATT and SNEGSKA (reference sequence). Trimming pared 3 bases from V and 0 bases from J, leaving 12 bases between.

This chain joins TRBV4-2 and TRBJ2-3, with TRBD1 matching over 7 bases. There are 16 residues in the CDR3. With V trimmed by 3 bases and J by 2 bases, 8 bases remained unmatched. In germline, CDR1 is LGHNA, CDR2 YNFKEQ. This CDR3 is CASSQEGGGNTDTQYF. CDR3 DNA: TGTGCCAGCAGCCAGGAAGGGGGCGGCAACACAGATACGCAGTATTTT.

The genes are TRBV3-1 and TRBJ1-5, with TRBD1 identical over 7 bases. The germline V gene encodes CDR1 LGHDT and CDR2 YNNKEL (reference sequence). The V and J ends lost 6 bases and 2 bases, in that order; junction bases with no gene match: 4. CDR3 length equals 14 residues. CDR3 bases: TGTGCCAGCAGTCCCGGGACAGGCAATCAGCCCCAGCATTTT. Encoded protein: CASSPGTGNQPQHF.

The chain couples TRBV20-1 to TRBJ2-4, with 7 bases fitting TRBD2. V gave up 6 bases and J gave up 8 bases; unmatched junction bases: 10. There are 13 residues in the CDR3. CDR1 is DFQATT and CDR2 is SNEGSKA in the germline V gene (reference sequence). Written as DNA, the CDR3 is TGCAGTGCCCCTAGCCCAGGGAGGGACATTCAGTACTTC. This gives the protein CSAPSPGRDIQYF.

The rearrangement joins TRBV4-1 to TRBJ1-5; maybe TRBD1 (5 bases). Trimming removed 0 bases from V and 3 bases from J, with 12 bases in between. The germline CDR1 and CDR2 sequences are MGHRA and YSYEKL. The CDR3 totals 16 residues. In DNA form, the CDR3 reads TGCGCCAGCAGCCAAGATAATCCGGGACTCAATCAGCCCCAGCATTTT. This codes for CASSQDNPGLNQPQHF.

This clonotype was observed a handful of times. The gene calls are TRBV5-6 and TRBJ2-1; the D gene could be TRBD1 or TRBD2 (5 bases each). The CDR3 runs to 16 residues. V lost 0 bases and J 0 bases, leaving 10 bases between the germline ends. The germline gives CDR1 SGHDT, CDR2 YYEEEE. The CDR3 loop is CASSLVGTSSYNEQFF. The CDR3 bases are TGTGCCAGCAGCTTGGTTGGGACGAGCTCCTACAATGAGCAGTTCTTC.